Presented here are 32 T cell receptor beta chains from one specimen sequenced in a study of T cell responses to AZD1222 COVID-19 vaccine. Data came from immunoSEQ multiplex PCR; TCRdb stores just in-frame clones and leaves some out. The sample shows tens of thousands of clones, 88% of them seen only once. This specimen was peripheral blood, taken 28 days after the second AZD1222 dose. All receptors come from an adult who received the AZD1222 COVID-19 vaccine.

The chain has TRBV3-1 (or the pseudogene TRBV3-2) and TRBJ1-1; D call uncertain. This CDR3 spans 13 amino acids. Trimming cost V 4 bases and J 2 bases, with 8 bases left between them. CDR1 and CDR2 (germline): LGHDT, YNNKEL (reference sequence). CDR3 amino acids: CASSPKGNTEAFF. The CDR3 region has the DNA TGTGCCAGCAGCCCTAAAGGCAACACTGAAGCTTTCTTT.

The V call is TRBV5-1, the J call TRBJ1-1; the D is unclear. Trimming removed 1 base from V and 1 base from J, with 11 bases in between. CDR3 size: 15 residues. CDR1 SGHRS and CDR2 YFSETQ come from the germline V gene. DNA of the CDR3: TGCGCCAGCAGCTTGTTACGGACCTCGAACACTGAAGCTTTCTTT. Its protein product is CASSLLRTSNTEAFF. Looking up the rest from reference TRBV5-1 and TRBJ1-1 gives the full variable domain: KAGVTQTPRYLIKTRGQQVTLSCSPISGHRSVSWYQQTPGQGLQFLFEYFSETQRNKGNFPGRFSGRQFSNSRSEMNVSTLELGDSALYLCASSLLRTSNTEAFFGQGTRLTVV.

The J gene is TRBJ2-2, the V gene TRBV24-1, with 8 bases that match TRBD1. Losses at the gene ends were 4 bases for V and 2 bases for J; bases not matched to a gene: 5. The CDR3 sequence is 16 residues long. Germline V gene sequence: CDR1 KGHDR, CDR2 SFDVKD. The CDR3 sequence is CATSDRTGRNTGELFF. CDR3 nucleotides: TGTGCCACCAGTGACCGGACAGGGAGAAACACCGGGGAGCTGTTTTTT.

The chain has TRBV7-2 and TRBJ1-5; the D is unclear. V shed 1 base and J shed 7 bases, with 8 bases lying between them. The V gene's germline CDR1 is SGHTA and CDR2 FQGNSA. This CDR3 comprises 13 residues. CDR3 loop: CASSLERNQPQHF. CDR3 coding DNA: TGTGCCAGCAGCTTAGAGCGAAACCAGCCCCAGCATTTT.

The chain is built from TRBV7-6 and TRBJ2-5; the match to TRBD2 covers 10 bases. The CDR3 contains 16 residues. Germline V gene data show CDR1 as SGHVS and CDR2 as FNYEAQ. Trimming at V came to 4 bases and at J to 4 bases, leaving 9 bases not matched to a gene. The CDR3 loop reads CASSSGASGSRETQYF. In DNA, the CDR3 is TGTGCCAGCAGCTCCGGGGCTAGCGGGAGCAGAGAGACCCAGTACTTC.

In its sample, this clone was seen a few times. This rearrangement joins TRBV27 to TRBJ1-2, with D possibly being TRBD1 (5 bases). CDR3 length: 12 residues. Germline CDR1 reads MNHEY; CDR2 reads SMNVEV (reference sequence). V was trimmed by 7 bases and J by 8 bases, leaving 14 bases between them. CDR3 sequence: CASIGLGGGYTF. Here the CDR3 DNA reads TGTGCCAGCATTGGGCTTGGGGGAGGCTACACCTTC.

V gene TRBV30 combines with J gene TRBJ2-2; maybe TRBD1 (6 bases). Trimming shortened V by 0 bases and J by 7 bases, and 18 bases separated the two germline ends. Germline V gene data show CDR1 as GTSNPN and CDR2 as SVGIG (reference sequence). The CDR3 consists of 16 residues. CDR3 nucleotide sequence: TGTGCCTGGAGTGTACGAGGCAGGGGAAAGGACGGGGAGCTGTTTTTT. Translating gives CAWSVRGRGKDGELFF.

V gene TRBV4-1 combines with J gene TRBJ1-4; 9 nucleotides agree with TRBD1. Trimming at V came to 4 bases and at J to 5 bases, leaving 11 bases not matched to a gene. The CDR3 length is 17 residues. Germline lookup yields CDR1 MGHRA and CDR2 YSYEKL. The CDR3 here is CASSPTDRGGLNEKLFF. For the CDR3, the DNA is TGCGCCAGCAGCCCGACGGACAGGGGAGGATTAAATGAAAAACTGTTTTTT.

V is TRBV19 and J is TRBJ1-1, with D unresolved. Trimming left V 6 bases short and J 3 bases short, with 14 bases between. Per the germline V gene, CDR1 is LNHDA and CDR2 is SQIVND (reference sequence). CDR3 length equals 14 residues. The CDR3 reads CASSRMGSHTEAFF. CDR3 bases: TGTGCCAGTAGCAGGATGGGGAGTCACACTGAAGCTTTCTTT.

J is TRBJ2-3 and V is TRBV27; TRBD1 matches at 7 bases. This CDR3 region has 15 residues. The germline CDR1 and CDR2 sequences are MNHEY and SMNVEV (reference sequence). The V and J ends lost 6 bases and 3 bases, in that order; junction bases with no gene match: 9. The CDR3 region has the DNA TGTGCCAGCAGCCGCGACAGGGTTTGGACAGATACGCAGTATTTT. It encodes CASSRDRVWTDTQYF.

The chain joins TRBV7-2 to TRBJ1-3; D is undetermined. Trimming removed 4 bases at V and 2 bases at J, with 18 bases between. The germline CDR1 and CDR2 sequences are SGHTA and FQGNSA. CDR3 length equals 17 residues. In DNA form, the CDR3 reads TGTGCCAGCAGCTGGGGAGCCCGATTTTCCACTGGAAACACCATATATTTT. It specifies CASSWGARFSTGNTIYF.

The chain employs TRBV19 and TRBJ1-1; 7 bases agree with TRBD1. This CDR3 region has 13 residues. The V and J ends lost 5 bases and 6 bases, in that order; junction bases with no gene match: 6. Looked up from germline, CDR1 is LNHDA and CDR2 is SQIVND (reference sequence). CDR3 region: CASSSGQTSEAFF. The CDR3 DNA is TGTGCCAGTAGTTCGGGACAGACTTCTGAAGCTTTCTTT.

This clone was seen a few times. The chain employs TRBV5-6 and TRBJ1-1; 7 bases match TRBD1. Trimming removed 5 bases from V and 4 bases from J; junction bases left unmatched: 8. The germline CDR1 and CDR2 sequences are SGHDT and YYEEEE. This CDR3 is 14 amino acids long. CDR3 DNA: TGTGCCAGCAGATTCGACAGGGCCGGCACTGAAGCTTTCTTT. Its translation: CASRFDRAGTEAFF. The complete variable domain, with remaining parts taken from reference TRBV5-6 and TRBJ1-1, reads DAGVTQSPTHLIKTRGQQVTLRCSPKSGHDTVSWYQQALGQGPQFIFQYYEEEERQRGNFPDRFSGHQFPNYSSELNVNALLLGDSALYLCASRFDRAGTEAFFGQGTRLTVV.

The chain combines TRBV29-1 with TRBJ1-1, with a possible D match to TRBD1 (6 bases). With 6 bases removed from V and 0 bases from J, the gap between germline ends came to 14 bases. The CDR3 has 14 residues. The V gene's germline CDR1 is SQVTM and CDR2 ANQGSEA. CDR3 nucleotides: TGCAGCGTCGAGGGACATCCCATGAACACTGAAGCTTTCTTT. Translation: CSVEGHPMNTEAFF.

This chain uses TRBV7-8 with TRBJ2-3; no firm D call. Trimming shortened V by 3 bases and J by 5 bases, and 6 bases separated the two germline ends. This CDR3 comprises 12 residues. The germline CDR1 and CDR2 sequences are SGHVS and FQNEAQ. CDR3 coding DNA: TGTGCCAGCAGCTTGAGTAGAGATACGCAGTATTTT. It specifies CASSLSRDTQYF.

The chain recombines TRBV27 with TRBJ1-5, with TRBD1 as a possible D gene (6 bases). Germline V gene data show CDR1 as MNHEY and CDR2 as SMNVEV (reference sequence). This CDR3 is 15 amino acids long. V lost 5 bases to trimming and J lost 5 bases, with 16 bases between them. CDR3 sequence: CASSRGGRVDQPQHF. CDR3 coding DNA: TGTGCCAGCAGTAGGGGGGGCAGGGTTGATCAGCCCCAGCATTTT.

The rearrangement joins TRBV7-2 to TRBJ1-1; a possible D gene is TRBD1 (6 bases). Germline V CDR1 and CDR2: SGHTA, FQGNSA. V was trimmed by 2 bases and J by 4 bases, leaving 17 bases between them. This CDR3 spans 16 amino acids. The CDR3 region is CASSLSRGAAGTEAFF. CDR3 nucleotides: TGTGCCAGCAGCTTATCCCGGGGGGCAGCGGGCACTGAAGCTTTCTTT.

This clone was observed a single time. V is TRBV27 and J is TRBJ2-3; D perhaps matches TRBD2 (6 bases). V gave up 5 bases and J gave up 2 bases, with 17 bases separating them. Germline loops: CDR1 MNHEY, CDR2 SMNVEV (reference sequence). The CDR3 runs 16 residues. The CDR3 DNA sequence: TGTGCCAGCAGTCTGAGACTAGGAGGTCCCACAGATACGCAGTATTTT. Translation gives CASSLRLGGPTDTQYF.

The chain couples TRBV4-2 to TRBJ2-3, with TRBD2 identical over 9 bases. This CDR3 has 17 amino acids. Germline assignment: CDR1 LGHNA and CDR2 YNFKEQ. After removal of 1 base from V and 1 base from J, the junction contained 6 bases not matched to a gene. The DNA of the CDR3 is TGTGCCAGCAGCCAAGGTACAAGGACTAGCGGCACAGATACGCAGTATTTT. Translation gives CASSQGTRTSGTDTQYF.

The V and J genes are TRBV18 and TRBJ1-3; tentative D call: TRBD1 (5 bases). Germline values: CDR1 KGHSH, CDR2 LQKENI. With 3 bases removed from V and 0 bases from J, the gap between germline ends came to 6 bases. This CDR3 is built from 14 residues. CDR3: CASSPQGSGNTIYF. For the CDR3, the DNA is TGTGCCAGCTCACCTCAGGGCTCTGGAAACACCATATATTTT.

The chain joins TRBV6-2 or TRBV6-3 to TRBJ2-7; TRBD1 agrees at 9 bases. This CDR3 is built from 16 residues. The germline CDR1 and CDR2 sequences are MNHEY and SVGEGT. The ends lost 3 bases at V and 2 bases at J; junction bases unmatched: 8. The CDR3 coding sequence is TGTGCCAGCAGTTATCACCCGGGACAGGGTCCCTACGAGCAGTACTTC. This translates into CASSYHPGQGPYEQYF.

The chain couples TRBV7-3 to TRBJ1-1, with no clear D. The germline V gene has CDR1 SGHTA and CDR2 FQGTGA. Deletions cut 6 bases from V and 0 bases from J, with 11 bases between. The CDR3 is 14 residues long. This CDR3 reads CASRPLLMNTEAFF. CDR3 nucleotide sequence: TGTGCCAGCAGGCCCCTACTTATGAACACTGAAGCTTTCTTT.

J is TRBJ1-2 and V is TRBV10-3, with TRBD1 as a possible D gene (5 bases). V was clipped by 4 bases and J by 6 bases, with 12 bases between them. From germline, CDR1 is ENHRY and CDR2 SYGVKD. The CDR3 sequence is 13 residues long. CDR3 sequence: CAISGSIGDGYTF. CDR3 DNA sequence: TGTGCCATCAGTGGCTCTATAGGGGATGGCTACACCTTC.

This chain joins TRBV21-1 and TRBJ2-3; no DNA check was done on the table's D call, TRBD1. TRBV21-1 is assigned pseudogene status. The CDR3 sequence is 14 residues long. The CDR3 DNA reads TGTGCCAGCAGCATCGGACAGGGGACAGATACGCAGTATTTT. Protein sequence: CASSIGQGTDTQYF.

The chain has TRBV7-9 and TRBJ1-1; 10 positions match TRBD1. The CDR3 length is 16 residues. CDR1 is SEHNR, CDR2 FQNEAQ, per germline (reference sequence). V lost 5 bases and J lost 0; bases outside the gene matches: 6. CDR3 in amino acids: CASSPPGQGLNTEAFF. CDR3 in DNA: TGTGCCAGCAGCCCACCGGGACAGGGGCTGAACACTGAAGCTTTCTTT.

V usage is TRBV6-5 and J usage is TRBJ2-1; 7 bases fit TRBD2. Germline CDR1 is MNHEY and CDR2 is SVGAGI. The CDR3 runs 13 residues. CDR3 residues: CPPDVAGSNEQFF. The CDR3, as DNA: TGTCCACCGGACGTAGCGGGTAGCAATGAGCAGTTCTTC.

J is TRBJ1-2 and V is TRBV6-5; D is possibly TRBD1 (6 bases). Looked up from germline, CDR1 is MNHEY and CDR2 is SVGAGI. This CDR3 comprises 14 residues. V lost 6 bases and J 4 bases, leaving 15 bases between the germline ends. In DNA form, the CDR3 reads TGTGCCAGCAGCCAGGACAGCTGGTCCTATGGCTACACCTTC. Translating gives CASSQDSWSYGYTF.

This rearrangement joins TRBV29-1 to TRBJ1-2, with D tentatively TRBD1 (6 bases). V was pared by 0 bases and J by 4 bases, with 21 bases between. The germline CDR1 and CDR2 sequences are SQVTM and ANQGSEA. This CDR3 contains 17 residues. The CDR3 sequence: CSVEDRGAKGGGYGYTF. The CDR3 bases are TGCAGCGTTGAAGATCGGGGGGCTAAGGGTGGAGGCTATGGCTACACCTTC.

The chain carries TRBV28 and TRBJ2-5; TRBD1 matches at 10 bases. V trimming: 6 bases; J trimming: 7 bases; junction bases outside the gene matches: 14. CDR3 size: 16 residues. Germline CDR1 reads MDHEN; CDR2 reads SYDVKM. The CDR3: CASSGTDRGLAGTQYF. DNA of the CDR3: TGTGCCAGCAGCGGAACCGACAGGGGGCTGGCCGGGACCCAGTACTTC.

The rearrangement joins TRBV2 to TRBJ1-5, with unresolved D. The CDR3 contains 14 residues. The germline V gene has CDR1 SNHLY and CDR2 FYNNEI. The V and J ends lost 3 bases and 6 bases respectively, with 12 bases between them. The CDR3 sequence: CASSDVMGSQPQHF. The CDR3 DNA sequence: TGTGCCAGCAGTGACGTTATGGGTAGTCAGCCCCAGCATTTT.

The J gene is TRBJ2-1, the V gene TRBV28; D may correspond to TRBD1 or TRBD2 (5 bases each). V was pared by 6 bases and J by 3 bases, with 18 bases between. Germline loops: CDR1 MDHEN, CDR2 SYDVKM. The CDR3 runs to 16 residues. The CDR3 nucleotides read TGTGCCAGCAGCCACCGGGGTAGGGGACGCTACAATGAGCAGTTCTTC. Its translation is CASSHRGRGRYNEQFF.

The chain joins TRBV4-1 to TRBJ1-6, with D unclear. The CDR3 spans 17 residues. V shed 4 bases and J shed 13 bases, with 26 bases lying between them. CDR1 is MGHRA and CDR2 is YSYEKL in the germline V gene. The CDR3 DNA follows: TGCGCCAGCAGCCCCCGAAACCGGGTCGGCGGTCACGATCCCCTCCACTTT. Its protein is CASSPRNRVGGHDPLHF.